Each of the 28 T cell receptor beta chains below was sequenced from the same sample in a study of T cell repertoires in cytomegalovirus infection. TCRdb re-derived calls from the reads in MiXCR, one entry per CDR3 protein. The sample yields a few hundred thousand distinct CDR3 sequences, approximately 25% seen once. Material for sequencing was PBMCs. Receptor source: a human donor in good health (CMV status not recorded). Some clones in this sample may be carry-over from other donors' samples.

This clonotype was observed a few times. The chain couples TRBV7-9 to TRBJ1-1; weak D call: TRBD1 (5 bases). Trimming removed 5 bases from V and 3 bases from J, with 16 bases in between. The CDR3 loop spans 15 amino acids. The germline V gene has CDR1 SEHNR and CDR2 FQNEAQ (reference sequence). The CDR3 region is CASSTRGSSDTEAFF. CDR3 in DNA: TGTGCCAGCAGCACAAGGGGTAGTTCGGACACTGAAGCTTTCTTT.

CDR3 DNA: TGTGCCACCAGCAGAGATTTTCTAGTAGCCTCCACCGGGGAGCTGTTTTTT. As protein: CATSRDFLVASTGELFF. The V gene is TRBV15, the J gene TRBJ2-2; no firm D call. From germline, CDR1 is LNHNV and CDR2 YYDKDF (reference sequence). The CDR3 length is 17 residues. V gave up 0 bases and J gave up 4 bases, with 15 bases separating them. The full variable domain, rest sourced from reference TRBV15 and TRBJ2-2, is DAMVIQNPRYQVTQFGKPVTLSCSQTLNHNVMYWYQQKSSQAPKLLFHYYDKDFNNEADTPDNFQSRRPNTSFCFLDIRSPGLGDTAMYLCATSRDFLVASTGELFFGEGSRLTVL.

This clonotype was seen a handful of times. The chain carries TRBV4-1 and TRBJ2-2, with 9 bases fitting TRBD2. The V gene end was trimmed by 3 bases and the J gene end by 0 bases; junction bases not matched to a gene: 5. Per the germline V gene, CDR1 is MGHRA and CDR2 is YSYEKL. This CDR3 spans 17 amino acids. In DNA form, the CDR3 reads TGCGCCAGCAGCCATCCCCGACTAGCGGCGAACACCGGGGAGCTGTTTTTT. Amino acids: CASSHPRLAANTGELFF.

This clonotype was found many times. The CDR3 DNA reads as TGTGCCAGCAGCTTAGGTTGGTCCTCACCCCTCCACTTT. This translates into CASSLGWSSPLHF. The rearrangement joins TRBV7-2 to TRBJ1-6; no clear D. The CDR3 is 13 amino acids. Between the trimmed V and J ends, which lost 1 base and 10 bases, there was a span of 8 bases. The germline V gene has CDR1 SGHTA and CDR2 FQGNSA.

This chain uses TRBV27 with TRBJ2-1; D call uncertain. Germline values: CDR1 MNHEY, CDR2 SMNVEV (reference sequence). The V end lost 5 bases, the J end lost 2 bases, and 13 bases lay between the germline ends. The CDR3 runs to 15 residues. CDR3 protein: CASSPIADPYNEQFF. Written as DNA, the CDR3 is TGTGCCAGCAGTCCAATTGCTGACCCCTACAATGAGCAGTTCTTC.

This clonotype was counted only a few times. CDR3 loop: CASSLVPETQYF. Here the CDR3 DNA reads TGTGCCAGCAGCTTAGTCCCAGAGACCCAGTACTTC. The chain couples TRBV7-2 to TRBJ2-5; D gene uncertain. Trimming shortened V by 1 base and J by 4 bases, and 4 bases separated the two germline ends. The CDR3 has 12 amino acids. CDR1 and CDR2 from the germline V gene are SGHTA and FQGNSA.

This clonotype was counted many times. The genes are TRBV12-3 or TRBV12-4 and TRBJ1-1; D unresolved. The ends were cut back, 4 bases at V and 12 bases at J, with 24 bases in the middle. The CDR3 is 15 amino acids. CDR3 residues: CASSSHLDRSKFSFF. As DNA, the CDR3 is TGTGCCAGCAGTTCCCACTTAGACCGATCAAAGTTTTCTTTCTTT.

The rearrangement links TRBV12-3 or TRBV12-4 to TRBJ1-5; the D is unclear. CDR3 length: 14 amino acids. Trimming pared 6 bases from V and 5 bases from J, leaving 14 bases between. Written as DNA, the CDR3 is TGTGCCAGCAGCATCGGACGGGAAGATCAGCCCCAGCATTTT. This translates into CASSIGREDQPQHF.

The CDR3 region is CASSYGRVINQPQHF. The CDR3 bases are TGTGCCAGCAGTTACGGAAGGGTAATAAATCAGCCCCAGCATTTT. The chain uses TRBV6-2 or TRBV6-3 and TRBJ1-5; D remains unclear. Germline CDR1 is MNHEY and CDR2 is SVGEGT. Trimming took off 2 bases at V and 4 bases at J, with 12 bases between the two ends. The CDR3 extends over 15 amino acids.

This clonotype has at least ten counts. V is TRBV7-3 and J is TRBJ1-1; TRBD1 matches at 8 bases. CDR3 size: 15 residues. Trimming at V came to 7 bases and at J to 5 bases, leaving 12 bases not matched to a gene. Germline V lookup: CDR1 SGHTA, CDR2 FQGTGA. The CDR3 region is CASTIAHDRGTEAFF. CDR3 DNA sequence: TGTGCCAGCACCATCGCCCATGACAGGGGAACTGAAGCTTTCTTT.

This clonotype was seen a few times. V is TRBV23-1 and J is TRBJ2-7; TRBD1 might be the D (6 bases). TRBV23-1 counts as an open reading frame of uncertain function. Trimming shortened V by 4 bases and J by 3 bases, and 16 bases separated the two germline ends. This CDR3 region has 15 residues. The CDR3 coding sequence is TGCGCCAGCAGTCCCACCGACAGGCGGCACTACGAGCAGTACTTC. This gives the protein CASSPTDRRHYEQYF.

The chain links TRBV11-3 to TRBJ1-1; D uncertain. The CDR3 runs to 18 residues. Trimming removed 0 bases from V and 1 base from J, with 18 bases in between. The germline V gene has CDR1 SGHNT and CDR2 YENEEA. The chain's CDR3 is CASSLDGVWESENTEAFF. The CDR3 coding sequence is TGTGCCAGCAGCTTAGACGGGGTCTGGGAGTCCGAGAACACTGAAGCTTTCTTT.

The V and J genes are TRBV7-9 and TRBJ1-1; a weak D match, TRBD1 (6 bases). This CDR3 is built from 15 residues. Germline-derived CDR1 and CDR2 are SEHNR and FQNEAQ (reference sequence). Trimming took off 0 bases at V and 3 bases at J, with 11 bases between the two ends. The CDR3 loop reads CASSLAQGWDTEAFF. CDR3 sequence (DNA): TGTGCCAGCAGCTTAGCTCAGGGGTGGGACACTGAAGCTTTCTTT.

This clonotype appeared many times. The chain is built from TRBV11-2 and TRBJ1-4; 10 nucleotides line up with TRBD1. This CDR3 spans 14 amino acids. Trimming removed 5 bases from V and 8 bases from J; junction bases left unmatched: 5. The germline V gene has CDR1 SGHAT and CDR2 FQNNGV. CDR3 amino acids: CASSTGQGNEKLFF. The CDR3 nucleotides read TGTGCCAGCAGCACGGGACAGGGGAACGAAAAACTGTTTTTT.

In its sample, this clonotype was seen many times. The V call is TRBV7-2, the J call TRBJ2-2, with a possible D match to TRBD1 (5 bases). The CDR3 spans 16 residues. Germline-derived CDR1 and CDR2 are SGHTA and FQGNSA. V was clipped by 5 bases and J by 1 base, with 14 bases between them. DNA for the CDR3: TGTGCCAGCAGCAGAAGACAGATATGGAACACCGGGGAGCTGTTTTTT. Translated, it gives CASSRRQIWNTGELFF.

Ten or more counts support this clonotype. The chain carries TRBV7-2 and TRBJ1-5; the D gene is possibly TRBD1 (5 bases). The germline V and J ends were trimmed by 3 bases and 7 bases, with 13 bases remaining between them. Germline-derived CDR1 and CDR2 are SGHTA and FQGNSA. The CDR3 is 14 amino acids. Here the CDR3 DNA reads TGTGCCAGCAGCTTCGGGACTCGAACCCAGCCCCAGCATTTT. Translated: CASSFGTRTQPQHF.

The rearrangement links TRBV13 to TRBJ1-1; TRBD1 agrees at 8 bases. CDR3 length: 13 amino acids. Germline CDR1 PRHDT, CDR2 FYEKMQ (reference sequence). Germline trimming cut 8 bases from V and 5 bases from J; bases unmatched to any gene: 7. The CDR3 here is CASRGQVRTEAFF. The CDR3, as DNA: TGTGCCAGCCGGGGACAGGTCAGAACTGAAGCTTTCTTT.

This clonotype turned up a few times. J is TRBJ2-3 and V is TRBV20-1; D might be TRBD1 (6 bases). The germline V and J ends were trimmed by 1 base and 6 bases, with 11 bases remaining between them. There are 13 residues in the CDR3. Germline CDR1 is DFQATT and CDR2 is SNEGSKA (reference sequence). The CDR3 nucleotides are TGCAGTGCTAGAGGCCAGGGGATCGATACGCAGTATTTT. It yields the protein CSARGQGIDTQYF.

The chain employs TRBV19 and TRBJ1-5; D is uncertain. The length of the CDR3 is 15 residues. The germline CDR1 and CDR2 sequences are LNHDA and SQIVND (reference sequence). Trimming removed 2 bases at V and 3 bases at J, with 11 bases between. The CDR3 DNA reads as TGTGCCAGTAGTATACAGTCGGTGTCCAATCAGCCCCAGCATTTT. Encoded protein: CASSIQSVSNQPQHF.

This clonotype was recorded many times. The chain couples TRBV6-2 or TRBV6-3 to TRBJ2-2, with D unresolved. Trimming pared 9 bases from V and 4 bases from J, leaving 9 bases between. CDR1 and CDR2 from the germline V gene are MNHEY and SVGEGT. This CDR3 has 12 amino acids. The CDR3 DNA follows: TGTGCCAGTTCCCACGGCACCGGGGAGCTGTTTTTT. Its protein is CASSHGTGELFF.

This clonotype came up once. The chain carries TRBV28 and TRBJ2-7; TRBD1 aligns across 11 bases. V lost 3 bases to trimming and J lost 7 bases; unmatched junction nucleotides: 11. Germline V gene data show CDR1 as MDHEN and CDR2 as SYDVKM. This CDR3 region has 16 residues. The CDR3 DNA sequence: TGTGCCAGCAGTTTTCAATTGGGGACAGGGGGTCTGGAGCAGTACTTC. Its translation is CASSFQLGTGGLEQYF.

The rearrangement uses TRBV6-2 or TRBV6-3 and TRBJ1-1, with a possible D match to TRBD1 (6 bases). V dropped 4 bases and J dropped 5 bases, with 11 bases sitting between them. In germline, CDR1 is MNHEY, CDR2 SVGEGT. The CDR3 runs to 13 residues. The CDR3 loop is CASSFNQGTEAFF. Written as DNA, the CDR3 is TGTGCCAGCAGTTTTAATCAGGGGACTGAAGCTTTCTTT.

The V call is TRBV12-3 or TRBV12-4, the J call TRBJ2-3; the match to TRBD1 covers 8 bases. This CDR3 has 14 amino acids. J gave up 5 bases and V 7 bases, and 8 bases lay outside the gene matches. The CDR3 region is CASNLDRAEDTQYF. The CDR3 bases are TGTGCCAGCAACCTGGACAGGGCGGAAGATACGCAGTATTTT.

This clonotype occurred a few times. CDR3 sequence: CASSQTTWWSSYNEQFF. The CDR3 DNA sequence: TGCGCCAGCAGCCAGACCACGTGGTGGAGCTCCTACAATGAGCAGTTCTTC. The rearrangement joins TRBV4-3 to TRBJ2-1, with D uncertain. V was trimmed by 3 bases and J by 0 bases, leaving 15 bases between them. Germline values: CDR1 LGHNA, CDR2 YSLEER. This CDR3 comprises 17 residues.

This clonotype appeared a single time. The DNA of the CDR3 is TGTGCCAGCAGCTACAACAACGGGGTATACAATGAGCAGTTCTTC. It is translated as CASSYNNGVYNEQFF. V is TRBV11-2 and J is TRBJ2-1, with D tentatively TRBD2 (5 bases). This CDR3 contains 15 residues. Trimming left V 4 bases short and J 4 bases short, with 14 bases between. Germline values: CDR1 SGHAT, CDR2 FQNNGV.

This clonotype was counted at least ten times. The chain joins TRBV7-2 to TRBJ2-5; a weak D match, TRBD2 (6 bases). The CDR3 is 14 amino acids. Germline values: CDR1 SGHTA, CDR2 FQGNSA. Trimming removed 2 bases from V and 4 bases from J, with 11 bases in between. CDR3: CASSLISGVETQYF. As DNA, the CDR3 is TGTGCCAGCAGCTTAATTAGCGGAGTAGAGACCCAGTACTTC.

The chain is built from TRBV4-3 and TRBJ2-7; 7 bases are a match to TRBD1. From germline, CDR1 is LGHNA and CDR2 YSLEER. The CDR3 covers 17 residues. The ends lost 4 bases at V and 4 bases at J; junction bases unmatched: 16. CDR3 DNA sequence: TGCGCCAGCAGCCGGCATGTGTCCGGGACAGAGACGTACGAGCAGTACTTC. This translates into CASSRHVSGTETYEQYF.

The V and J genes are TRBV14 and TRBJ1-1, with D possibly TRBD1 on 6 matching bases. Per germline, CDR1 SGHDN and CDR2 FVKESK. Trimming stripped 0 bases from V and 5 bases from J, with 10 bases between. The CDR3 totals 14 residues. CDR3 coding DNA: TGTGCCAGCAGCCAAGAACAGGGAAGGACTGAAGCTTTCTTT. Protein sequence: CASSQEQGRTEAFF.